This T cell receptor beta chain was identified during a study of a mutant IDH1 vaccine in newly diagnosed glioma (dated by TCRdb to about 2021). Regarding the study in general: Vaccination started 4-6 weeks after radiotherapy alone, or was given together with temozolomide cycles in the groups whose treatment included chemotherapy. Of the roughly 34 treated patients, approximately 62% were male and approximately 38% were female, and the mean age was approximately 39 years. Before enrollment, patients had received standard therapy of radiotherapy alone, temozolomide alone, or radiochemotherapy with temozolomide; most received the combination. The week-35 safety follow-up was designated visit V12, and the week-47 end of study was designated visit V13. Peripheral blood was drawn at six visits: V03 (baseline), V05, V07, V10, V12 and V13. Longitudinal TCRB deep sequencing was done for some 25 treated patients, wherever samples were available for exploratory analyses.

From cysteine to phenylalanine, the CDR3 is 14 amino acids long. Only the CDR3 DNA is retained, 42 bases long and in frame from the first base. Germline trimming: 5 bases from V, 0 bases from J; junction bases outside gene matches: 5. Sequences GTSNPN (CDR1) and SVGIG (CDR2) are obtained from the germline V gene (reference sequence). Overall study outcomes, separate from this receptor: Availability determined which PBMC samples were chosen for TCRB deep sequencing. No apparent relationship was observed between pseudoprogression and alterations in the top peripheral T cell clonotypes detected by TCRB sequencing. The authors stated that sample limitations prevented analyses of patient blood samples from being reproduced. Immune responses induced by the vaccine were seen in over 80% of patients across multiple MHC alleles.

Preparation of the library involved the immunoSEQ multiplex PCR assay. The hsTCRB Kit was used according to the manufacturer's protocol to amplify rearranged TCR beta chain sequences. An Illumina MiSeq was used to sequence the TCRB libraries. Regarding the original processing steps: The proprietary platform of the kit vendor was used for demultiplexing, trimming and gene mapping. The table was pulled from immuneACCESS by TCRdb, which kept in-frame rearrangements only. Such tables lose some clones; where checked, under half of the loss comes from unresolved V genes, and the rest has no known cause. V and J calls and clone size follow that table, whereas D and trimming were derived from the DNA. The sample has 50,000 to 75,000 clones on record, 74% of them singletons. The top ten constitute 4.5% to 5% of the sample. About this clone itself: Which antigen it targets is not known. Base qualities were left out, and no much larger clone turns up one base away.

The sample's time point label, in plain terms: week 35, safety follow-up. Each vaccine dose, consisting of 300 ug of a 20-mer mutant IDH1 peptide in Montanide, was administered subcutaneously with topical imiquimod. Eight vaccinations were administered to patients in weeks 1, 3, 5, 7, 11, 15, 19 and 23, corresponding to visits V03 through V10. Newly diagnosed WHO grade 3 or 4 IDH1-mutant astrocytomas showing loss of nuclear ATRX were present in the donors. The samples were drawn from NOA16, a multicentre, single-arm, open-label phase I trial in Germany that tested a mutant IDH1 peptide vaccine in humans for the first time. The DNeasy Blood and Tissue Kit was used to extract genomic DNA from EDTA blood for TCRB sequencing.

The rearrangement combines TRBV30 with TRBJ2-7, with 9 bases aligning to TRBD1. The source is a man between 50 and 59 years old with glioma. This material consisted of PBMCs, taken from a glioma patient whose treatment included an IDH1 peptide vaccine. CDR3 reads: CAWHRGLYSYEQYF. The nucleotide sequence reads as follows: TGTGCCTGGCACAGGGGGCTATACTCCTACGAGCAGTACTTC.